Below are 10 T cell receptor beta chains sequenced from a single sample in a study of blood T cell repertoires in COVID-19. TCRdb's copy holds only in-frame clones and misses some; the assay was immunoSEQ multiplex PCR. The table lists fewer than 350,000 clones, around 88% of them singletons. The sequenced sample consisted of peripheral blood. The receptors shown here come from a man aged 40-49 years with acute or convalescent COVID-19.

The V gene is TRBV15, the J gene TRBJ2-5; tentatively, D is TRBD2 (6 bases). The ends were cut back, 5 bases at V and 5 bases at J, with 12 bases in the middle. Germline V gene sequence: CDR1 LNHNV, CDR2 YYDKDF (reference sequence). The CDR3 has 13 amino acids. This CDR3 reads CATSWRGRETQYF. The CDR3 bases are TGTGCCACCAGCTGGAGGGGAAGGGAGACCCAGTACTTC.

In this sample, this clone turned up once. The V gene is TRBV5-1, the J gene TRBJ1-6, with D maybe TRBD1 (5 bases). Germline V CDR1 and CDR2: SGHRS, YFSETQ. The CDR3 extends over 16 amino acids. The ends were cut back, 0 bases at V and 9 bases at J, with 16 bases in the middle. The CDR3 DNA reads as TGCGCCAGCAGCTTGGTGGCTAGCATCGGGGGTTCACCCCTCCACTTT. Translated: CASSLVASIGGSPLHF. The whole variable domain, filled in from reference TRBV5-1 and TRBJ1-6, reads KAGVTQTPRYLIKTRGQQVTLSCSPISGHRSVSWYQQTPGQGLQFLFEYFSETQRNKGNFPGRFSGRQFSNSRSEMNVSTLELGDSALYLCASSLVASIGGSPLHFGNGTRLTVT.

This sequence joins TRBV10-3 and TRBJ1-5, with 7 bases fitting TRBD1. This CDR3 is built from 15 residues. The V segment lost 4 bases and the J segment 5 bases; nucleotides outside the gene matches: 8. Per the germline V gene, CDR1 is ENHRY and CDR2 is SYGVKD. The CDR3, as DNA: TGTGCCATCAGTGCGGTTCGGGACAGAGATCAGCCCCAGCATTTT. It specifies CAISAVRDRDQPQHF.

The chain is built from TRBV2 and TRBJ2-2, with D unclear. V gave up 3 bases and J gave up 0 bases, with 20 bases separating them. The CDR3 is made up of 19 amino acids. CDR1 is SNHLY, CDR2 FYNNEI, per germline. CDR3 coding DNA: TGTGCCAGCAGTGAGCAAGGCGTAATTCCAGGAACGAACACCGGGGAGCTGTTTTTT. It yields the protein CASSEQGVIPGTNTGELFF. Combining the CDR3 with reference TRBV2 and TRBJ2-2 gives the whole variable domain EPEVTQTPSHQVTQMGQEVILRCVPISNHLYFYWYRQILGQKVEFLVSFYNNEISEKSEIFDDQFSVERPDGSNFTLKIRSTKLEDSAMYFCASSEQGVIPGTNTGELFFGEGSRLTVL.

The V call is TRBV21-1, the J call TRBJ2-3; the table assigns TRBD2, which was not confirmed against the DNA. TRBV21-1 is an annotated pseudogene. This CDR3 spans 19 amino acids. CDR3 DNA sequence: TGTGCCAGCAGCAAAGATGCGGGAGGTGCGTCCTATGGGGCAGATACGCAGTATTTT. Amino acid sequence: CASSKDAGGASYGADTQYF.

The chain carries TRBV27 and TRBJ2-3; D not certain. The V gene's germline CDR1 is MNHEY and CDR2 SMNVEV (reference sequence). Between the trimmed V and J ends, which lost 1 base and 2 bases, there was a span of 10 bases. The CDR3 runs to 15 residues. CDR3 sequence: CASSLYGGFTDTQYF. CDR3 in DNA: TGTGCCAGCAGTTTATACGGCGGTTTCACAGATACGCAGTATTTT.

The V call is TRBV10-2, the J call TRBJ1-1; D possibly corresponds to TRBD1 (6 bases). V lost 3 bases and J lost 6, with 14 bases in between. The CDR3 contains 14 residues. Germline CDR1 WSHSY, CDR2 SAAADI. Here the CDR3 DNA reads TGCGCCAGCAGTGAATACAGGGTAGGCTCTGAAGCTTTCTTT. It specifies CASSEYRVGSEAFF.

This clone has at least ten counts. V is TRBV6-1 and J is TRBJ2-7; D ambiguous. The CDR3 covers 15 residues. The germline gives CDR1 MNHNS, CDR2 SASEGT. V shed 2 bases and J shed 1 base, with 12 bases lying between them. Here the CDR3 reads CASSERTDSSYEQYF. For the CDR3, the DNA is TGTGCCAGCAGTGAACGAACCGACTCATCCTACGAGCAGTACTTC.

The CDR3 sequence is CASSDTGRDGYTF. The DNA of the CDR3 is TGTGCCAGCAGTGACACCGGGAGGGATGGCTACACCTTC. This chain connects TRBV6-4 to TRBJ1-2; D uncertain. V was shortened by 2 bases and J by 6 bases, with 10 bases between the two germline ends. The germline gives CDR1 MRHNA, CDR2 SNTAGT. The CDR3 extends over 13 amino acids.

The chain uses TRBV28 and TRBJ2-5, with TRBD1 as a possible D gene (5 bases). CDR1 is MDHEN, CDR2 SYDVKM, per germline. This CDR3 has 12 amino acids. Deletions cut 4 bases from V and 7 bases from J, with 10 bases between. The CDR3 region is CASSSGMRTQYF. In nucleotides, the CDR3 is TGTGCCAGCAGTTCAGGGATGAGGACCCAGTACTTC.